This T cell receptor beta chain comes out of a study of cytomegalovirus exposure and HLA in healthy donors. Study-level information: T cells numbering some 170 million yielded fewer than 140 million unique TCR beta sequences in an earlier analysis. Study results and limitations: Cytomegalovirus-associated TCR beta chains were listed, numbering 164.

Germline V gives CDR1 LNHDA, CDR2 SQIVND (reference sequence). The CDR3 length is 18 residues. Unmatched junction bases numbered 16, after V lost 3 bases and J lost 5 bases. As concerns this clone: What it recognizes is unknown.

The PCR was carried out with 60 Vbeta primers and 13 Jbeta primers. Here immunoSEQ multiplex PCR was the method, and the copy in TCRdb shows in-frame clones only, minus some. The sample has tens of thousands of clones. The clonotype originates from a man aged 50 or older in good health and CMV-seropositive. V usage is TRBV19 and J usage is TRBJ2-1; 7 bases match TRBD2. The sequenced material came from PBMCs. CDR3 coding DNA: TGTGCCAGTAGTATGCGGGGGTTTGGCGGGAGAGTAGACAATGAGCAGTTCTTC. Amino acids: CASSMRGFGGRVDNEQFF.